Shown below are 17 T cell receptor beta chains from a single sample sequenced in a study of PD-L1 blockade in urothelial cancer (dated by TCRdb to 2017 to 2019). Libraries came from the immunoSEQ multiplex PCR assay. This immuneACCESS table, as held by TCRdb, lists in-frame sequences with V and J called but not all clones. Of the missing ones, under half trace to an unresolved V gene in checked studies; the others have no known cause. In all, the sample holds tens of thousands of clones, and under 90% of those were seen once. The ten top clones hold over 13% of the sample. Reading the label with the study, this specimen's time point is: pretreatment peripheral blood. The source material was PBMCs, sampled around atezolizumab (anti-PD-L1) treatment. The receptors were gathered from a man in his sixties with urothelial cancer.

The J gene is TRBJ1-6, the V gene TRBV19; 9 bases agree with TRBD1. Germline assignment: CDR1 LNHDA and CDR2 SQIVND (reference sequence). V lost 4 bases to trimming and J lost 10 bases; unmatched junction nucleotides: 17. There are 18 residues in the CDR3. The CDR3 here is CASSSTITGGAGYSPLHF. CDR3 DNA sequence: TGTGCCAGTAGTAGCACCATTACAGGGGGCGCAGGCTACTCACCCCTCCACTTT.

V gene TRBV11-3 combines with J gene TRBJ1-2; 8 bases are shared with TRBD1. V was pared by 7 bases and J by 2 bases, with 6 bases of the junction left unmatched. CDR1 and CDR2 (germline): SGHNT, YENEEA. CDR3 length equals 14 residues. CDR3 sequence reads: CASIPGQVNYGYTF. The CDR3 nucleotides read TGTGCCAGCATCCCGGGACAGGTGAACTATGGCTACACCTTC.

CDR3 sequence reads: CAGLDTSTNEKLFF. The CDR3, as DNA: TGTGCCGGACTCGACACTTCAACTAATGAAAAACTGTTTTTT. The chain couples TRBV6-6 to TRBJ1-4; the D is unclear. Germline V gene data show CDR1 as MNHNY and CDR2 as SVGAGI (reference sequence). Deletions cut 11 bases from V and 0 bases from J, with 13 bases between. The CDR3 length is 14 residues.

J is TRBJ2-1 and V is TRBV9, with 11 bases lining up with TRBD2. V was clipped by 4 bases and J by 3 bases; unmatched bases: 9. The CDR3 length is 17 residues. Germline lookup yields CDR1 SGDLS and CDR2 YYNGEE. CDR3 sequence: CASSLLAGDNLYNEQFF. In DNA form, the CDR3 reads TGTGCCAGCAGCCTACTAGCGGGGGATAACCTCTACAATGAGCAGTTCTTC.

This sequence joins TRBV25-1 and TRBJ2-5; D gene uncertain. Germline V lookup: CDR1 MGHDK, CDR2 SYGVNS. Trimming removed 5 bases at V and 1 base at J, with 11 bases between. The CDR3 spans 14 residues. Here the CDR3 reads CASSPMSFQETQYF. Written as DNA, the CDR3 is TGTGCCAGCAGTCCTATGTCCTTCCAAGAGACCCAGTACTTC.

The chain combines TRBV28 with TRBJ2-6; weak D call: TRBD2 (6 bases). Trimming took 6 bases from V and 0 from J, leaving 18 bases between them. The germline V gene has CDR1 MDHEN and CDR2 SYDVKM. CDR3 size: 18 residues. The CDR3 DNA sequence: TGTGCCAGCAGACCCCGGAGGGGAAAGGACTCTGGGGCCAACGTCCTGACTTTC. Protein product: CASRPRRGKDSGANVLTF.

The CDR3 sequence is CASRTLGSSGRTYEQYF. Written as DNA, the CDR3 is TGTGCCAGCAGAACGTTAGGGTCTAGCGGGCGAACCTACGAGCAGTACTTC. This rearrangement joins TRBV27 to TRBJ2-7; 8 positions match TRBD2. From germline, CDR1 is MNHEY and CDR2 SMNVEV (reference sequence). J lost 2 bases, V lost 6 bases, and 15 bases had no gene match. This CDR3 region has 17 residues.

The V gene is TRBV30, the J gene TRBJ1-2; tentative D call: TRBD1 (6 bases). The length of the CDR3 is 12 residues. Germline V CDR1 and CDR2: GTSNPN, SVGIG (reference sequence). Trimming cost V 2 bases and J 6 bases, with 10 bases left between them. CDR3 in amino acids: CAWSPGHHGYTF. The CDR3 DNA follows: TGTGCCTGGAGTCCGGGACACCATGGCTACACCTTC.

This clone was detected a few times. J is TRBJ1-6 and V is TRBV9, with 7 bases matching TRBD1. The CDR3 spans 12 residues. The germline V gene has CDR1 SGDLS and CDR2 YYNGEE. V lost 3 bases and J lost 12; bases outside the gene matches: 3. CDR3 in DNA: TGTGCCAGCAGCGCACAGGGGAAACCCCTCCACTTT. It specifies CASSAQGKPLHF.

The rearrangement uses TRBV27 and TRBJ2-7, with D possibly matching TRBD2 (6 bases). The CDR3 sequence is 15 residues long. The ends were cut back, 6 bases at V and 4 bases at J, with 19 bases in the middle. The germline CDR1 and CDR2 sequences are MNHEY and SMNVEV (reference sequence). CDR3: CASSLIQAGGYEQYF. The DNA for the CDR3 is TGTGCCAGCAGCCTCATACAGGCCGGGGGTTACGAGCAGTACTTC.

V gene TRBV2 combines with J gene TRBJ2-5; possible D gene TRBD1, 6 bases. The V and J ends lost 6 bases and 2 bases respectively, with 10 bases between them. There are 13 residues in the CDR3. Germline assignment: CDR1 SNHLY and CDR2 FYNNEI. The CDR3 DNA reads as TGTGCCAGCAGATTCGGACAGCAAGAGACCCAGTACTTC. It is translated as CASRFGQQETQYF.

The CDR3 loop reads CASSVGGPRDGYTF. The DNA of the CDR3 is TGTGCCAGCAGCGTAGGAGGCCCGAGGGATGGCTACACCTTC. The chain recombines TRBV9 with TRBJ1-2, with D uncertain. Per germline, CDR1 SGDLS and CDR2 YYNGEE. CDR3 length: 14 residues. Trimming pared 0 bases from V and 6 bases from J, leaving 12 bases between.

This chain links TRBV19 with TRBJ2-5; TRBD2 matches 7 bases. The CDR3 is made up of 15 amino acids. V lost 6 bases and J lost 3; bases outside the gene matches: 10. CDR1 LNHDA and CDR2 SQIVND come from the germline V gene (reference sequence). CDR3 residues: CASSPPGLTEETQYF. The CDR3 bases are TGTGCCAGTAGCCCTCCGGGACTAACGGAAGAGACCCAGTACTTC.

The genes are TRBV7-2 and TRBJ2-3, with D perhaps matching TRBD2 (6 bases). Germline CDR1 and CDR2: SGHTA and FQGNSA. There are 14 residues in the CDR3. V was clipped by 3 bases and J by 6 bases, with 13 bases between them. CDR3 sequence reads: CASSFSGGADTQYF. As DNA, the CDR3 is TGTGCCAGCAGCTTCTCCGGGGGAGCCGATACGCAGTATTTT. The full variable domain, completed using reference TRBV7-2 and TRBJ2-3, is GAGVSQSPSNKVTEKGKDVELRCDPISGHTALYWYRQSLGQGLEFLIYFQGNSAPDKSGLPSDRFSAERTGGSVSTLTIQRTQQEDSAVYLCASSFSGGADTQYFGPGTRLTVL.

This clone was counted once. The J gene is TRBJ1-5, the V gene TRBV27, with TRBD1 matching 8 bases. From germline, CDR1 is MNHEY and CDR2 SMNVEV (reference sequence). Trimming at V came to 1 base and at J to 4 bases, leaving 3 bases not matched to a gene. CDR3 length: 15 amino acids. The DNA for the CDR3 is TGTGCCAGCAGTTTATGGACAGGGAGAAATCAGCCCCAGCATTTT. Its translation is CASSLWTGRNQPQHF.

This chain links TRBV28 with TRBJ1-5, with TRBD1 matching over 8 bases. The CDR3 runs to 18 residues. The junction had 9 bases not matched to a gene; V was cut back by 2 bases and J by 0 bases. Germline V gene sequence: CDR1 MDHEN, CDR2 SYDVKM. The CDR3 nucleotides are TGTGCCAGCAGTTTAGTTCTGGACAGGGCCTATAGCAATCAGCCCCAGCATTTT. Translation gives CASSLVLDRAYSNQPQHF.

The chain carries TRBV19 and TRBJ1-2, with 8 bases identical to TRBD1. V lost 2 bases, J lost 6 bases, and 8 bases stayed unmatched. Germline CDR1 is LNHDA and CDR2 is SQIVND (reference sequence). The CDR3 sequence is 15 residues long. CDR3 amino acids: CASSILRGRENGYTF. In DNA, the CDR3 is TGTGCCAGTAGTATACTCAGGGGGCGAGAGAATGGCTACACCTTC. Looking up the rest from reference TRBV19 and TRBJ1-2 gives the full variable domain: DGGITQSPKYLFRKEGQNVTLSCEQNLNHDAMYWYRQDPGQGLRLIYYSQIVNDFQKGDIAEGYSVSREKKESFPLTVTSAQKNPTAFYLCASSILRGRENGYTFGSGTRLTVV.